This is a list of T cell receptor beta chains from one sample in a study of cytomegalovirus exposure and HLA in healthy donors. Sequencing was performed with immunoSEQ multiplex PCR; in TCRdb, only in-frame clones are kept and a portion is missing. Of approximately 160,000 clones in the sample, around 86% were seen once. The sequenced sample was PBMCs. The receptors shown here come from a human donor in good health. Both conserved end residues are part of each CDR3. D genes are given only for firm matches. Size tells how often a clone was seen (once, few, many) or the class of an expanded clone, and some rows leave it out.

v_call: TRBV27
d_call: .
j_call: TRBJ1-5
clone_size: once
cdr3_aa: CASRDWGDSNQPQHF
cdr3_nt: TGTGCCAGCAGGGACTGGGGGGATAGCAATCAGCCCCAGCATTTT

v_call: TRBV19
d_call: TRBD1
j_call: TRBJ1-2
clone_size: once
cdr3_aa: CASSIGTGYGYTF
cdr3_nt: TGTGCCAGTAGTATAGGGACAGGGTATGGCTACACCTTC

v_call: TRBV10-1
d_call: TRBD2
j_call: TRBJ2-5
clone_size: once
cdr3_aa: CASAPDSGALPAQYF
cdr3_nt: TGCGCCAGCGCCCCGGATAGCGGGGCGTTACCGGCCCAGTACTTC

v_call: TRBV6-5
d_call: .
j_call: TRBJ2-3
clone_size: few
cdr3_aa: CASSYSDGITDTQYF
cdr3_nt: TGTGCCAGCAGTTACTCGGACGGGATCACAGATACGCAGTATTTT

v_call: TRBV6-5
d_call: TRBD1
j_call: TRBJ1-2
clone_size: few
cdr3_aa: CASRTGGLYGYTF
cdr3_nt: TGTGCCAGCAGGACAGGGGGCCTTTATGGCTACACCTTC

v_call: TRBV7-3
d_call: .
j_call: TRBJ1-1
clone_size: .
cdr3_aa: CASSLAGSLVAFF
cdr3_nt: TGTGCCAGCAGCTTAGCGGGGAGTTTGGTAGCTTTCTTT

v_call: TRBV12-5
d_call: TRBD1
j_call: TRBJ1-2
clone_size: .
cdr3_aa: CASGFRDRPPYGYTF
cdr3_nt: TGTGCTAGTGGTTTCCGGGACAGGCCCCCCTATGGCTACACCTTC

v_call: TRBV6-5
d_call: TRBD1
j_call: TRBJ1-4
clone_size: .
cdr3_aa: CASSWDREEKLFF
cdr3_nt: TGTGCCAGCAGTTGGGACAGGGAGGAAAAACTGTTTTTT

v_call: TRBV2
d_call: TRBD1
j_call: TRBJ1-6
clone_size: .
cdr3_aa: CASSEPPGQGVIVGPNSPLHF
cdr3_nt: TGTGCCAGCAGTGAACCACCGGGACAGGGAGTTATTGTCGGGCCAAATTCACCCCTCCACTTT

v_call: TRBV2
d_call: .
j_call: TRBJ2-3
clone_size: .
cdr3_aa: CASSALIRDTQYF
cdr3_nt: TGTGCCAGCAGTGCTCTTATACGGGATACGCAGTATTTT

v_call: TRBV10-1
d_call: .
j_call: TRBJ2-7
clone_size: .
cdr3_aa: CASSESARNEQYF
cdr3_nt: TGCGCCAGCAGTGAGTCGGCCAGGAACGAGCAGTACTTC

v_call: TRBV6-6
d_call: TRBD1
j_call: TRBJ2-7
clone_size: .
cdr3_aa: CASSYSTGGVYEQYF
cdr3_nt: TGTGCCAGCAGTTACTCGACAGGGGGGGTATACGAGCAGTACTTC

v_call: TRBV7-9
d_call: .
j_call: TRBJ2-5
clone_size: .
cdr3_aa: CASSFGRTQETQYF
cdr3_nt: TGTGCCAGCAGCTTCGGCAGGACACAAGAGACCCAGTACTTC

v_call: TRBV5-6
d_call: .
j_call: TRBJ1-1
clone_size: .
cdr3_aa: CASSWDNVGTEAFF
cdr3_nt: TGTGCCAGCAGCTGGGACAATGTAGGCACTGAAGCTTTCTTT